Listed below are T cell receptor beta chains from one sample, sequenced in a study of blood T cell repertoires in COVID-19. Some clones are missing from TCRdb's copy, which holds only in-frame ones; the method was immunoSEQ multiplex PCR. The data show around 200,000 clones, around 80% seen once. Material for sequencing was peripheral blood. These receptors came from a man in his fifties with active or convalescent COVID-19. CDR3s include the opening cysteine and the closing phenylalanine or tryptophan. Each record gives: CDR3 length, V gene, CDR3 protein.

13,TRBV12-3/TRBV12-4,CASGKNMWAEQFF
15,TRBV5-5,CASSPQGSGFYEQYF
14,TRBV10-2,CASSESSGGNTIYF
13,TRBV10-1,CASSLTSTDTQYF
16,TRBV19,CASSIQPGQGNQPQHF
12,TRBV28,CASSSSTDEAFF
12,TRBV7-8,CASSRRSYGYTF
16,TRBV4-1,CASSLRGQGATDTQYF
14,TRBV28,CASSLVGGNTEAFF
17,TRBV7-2,CASSTQGTGHGGQPQHF
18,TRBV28,CASSPRQVTSSYNSPLHF
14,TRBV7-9,CASSFRQGNYEQYF
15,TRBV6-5,CASRTGPSDYYEQYF
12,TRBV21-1,CASSTLTGRAFF
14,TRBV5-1,CASSFRSGTGELFF
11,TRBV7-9,CASSWGQGGVF
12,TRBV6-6,CASSRADYGYTF
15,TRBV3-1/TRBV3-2,CASSQDGLALSEQFF
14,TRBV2,CASRAGVSNQPQHF
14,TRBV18,CASSPRGTLYEQYF
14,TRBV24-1,CATSPQQGVETQYF
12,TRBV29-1,CSGGTAINEQFF
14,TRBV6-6,CASGRAQGSQPQHF
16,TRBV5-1,CASSLGLRDTQETQYF
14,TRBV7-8,CASSLADKRNTQYF
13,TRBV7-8,CASSEQGARGYTF
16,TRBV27,CASSLSINWAGTEAFF
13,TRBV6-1,CASSERSGLSYTF
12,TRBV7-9,CASSSLPGGYTF
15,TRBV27,CASSPQLDRQETQYF
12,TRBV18,CASSPQRTEAFF
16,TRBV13,CASSFRDRALNTEAFF
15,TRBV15,CATSRDKLQREKLFF
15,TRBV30,CAWSVPGYRTGELFF
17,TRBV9,CASSVPRERQSTDTQYF
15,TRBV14,CASSARTSVRETQYF
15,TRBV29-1,CSVLVRAGANEKLFF
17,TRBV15,CATSREVGTGWRQPQHF
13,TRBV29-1,CSVEGQGPYEQYF
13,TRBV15,CATSRGLEGEQYF
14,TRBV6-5,CASGQGDLKNIQYF